One sample yielded the 19 T cell receptor beta chains listed below, sequenced in a study of blood T cell repertoires in COVID-19. Here immunoSEQ multiplex PCR was the method, and the copy in TCRdb shows in-frame clones only, minus some. The sample shows tens of thousands of clones, about 85% of them seen only once. Sequenced input: peripheral blood. Receptor source: a woman in her 70s in a cohort sampled during active COVID-19.

The V and J genes are TRBV10-3 and TRBJ2-5; 12 positions agree with TRBD2. CDR1 is ENHRY, CDR2 SYGVKD, per germline. J was trimmed by 4 bases and V by 6 bases; bases with no gene match: 6. This CDR3 is 15 amino acids long. The chain's CDR3 is CAIRSELAGGETQYF. In nucleotides, the CDR3 is TGTGCCATCAGATCCGAACTAGCGGGAGGAGAGACCCAGTACTTC.

This chain links TRBV15 with TRBJ2-1, with TRBD2 matching 14 bases. The length of the CDR3 is 17 residues. CDR1 is LNHNV, CDR2 YYDKDF, per germline (reference sequence). V shed 0 bases and J 8 bases; nucleotides not matched to a gene: 6. CDR3 nucleotides: TGTGCCACCAGCAGAGAAATCGGACTAGCGGGAGGCTATGAGCAGTTCTTC. It specifies CATSREIGLAGGYEQFF.

By frequency in the sample, this clone is medium-sized. The chain is built from TRBV4-1 and TRBJ2-1, with D tentatively TRBD2 (6 bases). V lost 2 bases and J 4 bases, leaving 15 bases between the germline ends. Germline V gene sequence: CDR1 MGHRA, CDR2 YSYEKL. This CDR3 contains 16 residues. For the CDR3, the DNA is TGCGCCAGCAGCCAATCGGGGACTCCGACGTACAATGAGCAGTTCTTC. Translation: CASSQSGTPTYNEQFF.

This chain uses TRBV9 with TRBJ1-2; D is possibly TRBD1 (6 bases). Germline V gene sequence: CDR1 SGDLS, CDR2 YYNGEE. The CDR3 consists of 12 residues. V was clipped by 4 bases and J by 5 bases, with 9 bases between them. DNA of the CDR3: TGTGCCAGCAGCTCGGGACAATATGGCTACACCTTC. This translates into CASSSGQYGYTF.

This sequence joins TRBV18 and TRBJ2-2; 14 bases are shared with TRBD2. The CDR3 contains 17 residues. Germline trimming cut 3 bases from V and 5 bases from J; bases unmatched to any gene: 5. CDR1 KGHSH and CDR2 LQKENI come from the germline V gene. The CDR3 DNA reads TGTGCCAGCTCACCCTCCGGGACTAGCGGGGGAACCGGGGAGCTGTTTTTT. It encodes CASSPSGTSGGTGELFF.

The chain employs TRBV18 and TRBJ2-7, with 7 positions matching TRBD2. The CDR3 length is 13 residues. V shed 8 bases and J 4 bases; nucleotides not matched to a gene: 8. Germline V lookup: CDR1 KGHSH, CDR2 LQKENI. The CDR3 loop reads CASPNGGLYEQYF. CDR3 sequence (DNA): TGTGCCAGCCCGAACGGGGGGTTGTACGAGCAGTACTTC.

The rearrangement joins TRBV29-1 to TRBJ2-3; 8 nucleotides line up with TRBD1. The germline CDR1 and CDR2 sequences are SQVTM and ANQGSEA. With V trimmed by 0 bases and J by 1 base, 3 bases remained unmatched. The CDR3 has 15 residues. CDR3 in amino acids: CSVEERGQGTDTQYF. CDR3 sequence (DNA): TGCAGCGTTGAAGAGAGGGGACAGGGCACAGATACGCAGTATTTT.

The chain recombines TRBV29-1 with TRBJ1-5; TRBD1 might be the D (6 bases). The CDR3 is 13 residues long. Trimming cost V 6 bases and J 5 bases, with 14 bases left between them. CDR1 is SQVTM and CDR2 is ANQGSEA in the germline V gene. The CDR3 is CSVVTGPDQPQHF. The CDR3 DNA sequence: TGCAGCGTGGTGACAGGCCCGGATCAGCCCCAGCATTTT.

This clone was seen only a few times. The chain joins TRBV28 to TRBJ1-5; TRBD1 matches at 7 bases. This CDR3 region has 13 residues. The V gene end was trimmed by 6 bases and the J gene end by 6 bases; junction bases not matched to a gene: 5. Germline V gene sequence: CDR1 MDHEN, CDR2 SYDVKM. In DNA form, the CDR3 reads TGTGCCAGCAGCAGGACAGGTGGTCAGCCCCAGCATTTT. This gives the protein CASSRTGGQPQHF.

This clone is a singleton in its sample. J is TRBJ2-3 and V is TRBV5-1; 8 bases are shared with TRBD2. V lost 4 bases, J lost 2 bases, and 9 bases stayed unmatched. In germline, CDR1 is SGHRS, CDR2 YFSETQ. The CDR3 spans 16 residues. CDR3 loop: CASSAGVSGNTDTQYF. Written as DNA, the CDR3 is TGCGCCAGCAGCGCTGGTGTTAGCGGGAACACAGATACGCAGTATTTT. Drawing the rest from reference TRBV5-1 and TRBJ2-3, the complete variable domain is KAGVTQTPRYLIKTRGQQVTLSCSPISGHRSVSWYQQTPGQGLQFLFEYFSETQRNKGNFPGRFSGRQFSNSRSEMNVSTLELGDSALYLCASSAGVSGNTDTQYFGPGTRLTVL.

The chain combines TRBV5-4 with TRBJ2-2; D not certain. The germline V gene has CDR1 SGHNT and CDR2 YYREEE (reference sequence). This CDR3 spans 14 amino acids. Trimming took 0 bases from V and 4 from J, leaving 7 bases between them. The CDR3 bases are TGTGCCAGCAGCTTGGCTGCAGGCACCGGGGAGCTGTTTTTT. Encoded protein: CASSLAAGTGELFF.

The chain uses TRBV5-1 and TRBJ2-7; 9 bases match TRBD2. CDR1 SGHRS and CDR2 YFSETQ come from the germline V gene. J was trimmed by 1 base and V by 2 bases; bases with no gene match: 4. The CDR3 loop spans 15 amino acids. CDR3 sequence: CASSFSLAGSYEQYF. The CDR3 coding sequence is TGCGCCAGCAGCTTTAGTCTAGCGGGATCCTACGAGCAGTACTTC.

The J gene is TRBJ2-1, the V gene TRBV7-8, with 11 nucleotides matching TRBD2. The junction had 5 bases not matched to a gene; V was cut back by 1 base and J by 0 bases. Germline V lookup: CDR1 SGHVS, CDR2 FQNEAQ. CDR3 length equals 18 residues. The CDR3, as DNA: TGTGCCAGCAGCTTAGACCTAGCGGGAGGCACCTCCTACAATGAGCAGTTCTTC. Its translation is CASSLDLAGGTSYNEQFF.

This sequence joins TRBV9 and TRBJ1-1; D possibly corresponds to TRBD1 (6 bases). This CDR3 region has 15 residues. Germline CDR1 reads SGDLS; CDR2 reads YYNGEE. With 4 bases removed from V and 0 bases from J, the gap between germline ends came to 13 bases. This CDR3 is CASSPQGIMNTEAFF. The CDR3 DNA sequence: TGTGCCAGCAGCCCCCAGGGGATCATGAACACTGAAGCTTTCTTT.

This clone was seen once. J is TRBJ2-7 and V is TRBV6-5, with D tentatively TRBD2 (5 bases). Trimming left V 2 bases short and J 2 bases short, with 13 bases between. CDR1 and CDR2 from the germline V gene are MNHEY and SVGAGI. The CDR3 extends over 15 amino acids. The CDR3 region is CASSYGGGRAYEQYF. As DNA, the CDR3 is TGTGCCAGCAGTTACGGAGGCGGAAGGGCCTACGAGCAGTACTTC.

This clone appeared a single time. The V and J genes are TRBV5-1 and TRBJ2-7; TRBD2 is a possible D gene (5 bases). Germline CDR1 is SGHRS and CDR2 is YFSETQ. The CDR3 is 14 amino acids. The V end lost 8 bases, the J end lost 2 bases, and 17 bases lay between the germline ends. CDR3 DNA sequence: TGCGCCAGTAGCACGGTAGCGCAGACCTACGAGCAGTACTTC. Translated: CASSTVAQTYEQYF.

There are a few counts of this clone. The V gene is TRBV19, the J gene TRBJ1-2, with a weak D call TRBD1 (6 bases). This CDR3 spans 13 amino acids. Trimming stripped 7 bases from V and 4 bases from J, with 13 bases between. Germline V gene sequence: CDR1 LNHDA, CDR2 SQIVND (reference sequence). The CDR3 bases are TGTGCCAGTACCACCACAGGGATCTATGGCTACACCTTC. Translating it yields CASTTTGIYGYTF.

The chain joins TRBV6-5 to TRBJ2-1; a possible D gene is TRBD2 (6 bases). From germline, CDR1 is MNHEY and CDR2 SVGAGI. The CDR3 consists of 13 residues. V lost 2 bases and J 8 bases, leaving 10 bases between the germline ends. The CDR3 nucleotides read TGTGCCAGCAGTTACCTCGCGGGGCATGAGCAGTTCTTC. Its protein is CASSYLAGHEQFF.

Details on this clone: The sample contains more than one DNA sequence encoding this CDR3. The gene calls are TRBV5-1 and TRBJ2-1; D gene uncertain. The V gene's germline CDR1 is SGHRS and CDR2 YFSETQ. The CDR3 is 15 amino acids. V lost 0 bases to trimming and J lost 0 bases, with 7 bases between them. The CDR3 DNA reads TGCGCCAGCAGCTTGGGGGCGAGCTCCTACAATGAGCAGTTCTTC. Amino acid sequence: CASSLGASSYNEQFF.